Included here is one T cell receptor beta chain sequence, with context. The CDR3 covers 13 residues. V lost 5 bases to trimming and J lost 1 base, with 8 bases between them. Germline V lookup: CDR1 SGHAT, CDR2 FQDESV (reference sequence). This entry is derived from a study of blood T cell repertoires in COVID-19. For the study at large: Italy, Spain and the United States were the sources of the convalescent and acute COVID-19 samples. The cDNA or gDNA used as material had been derived from T cells, B-cell-depleted T cells, or PBMCs.

Grouping used clinical history reported by participants in a survey and questionnaire. In the original workflow: Amplified reference gene primers provided the basis for estimating nucleated cell counts. The data were produced by immunoSEQ multiplex PCR, yet TCRdb's version contains in-frame clones alone and is incomplete. V and J calls and clone size follow that table, whereas D and trimming were derived from the DNA. The sample carries about 100,000 clones, approximately 83% recorded once. The source material was PBMCs or T cells enriched from blood (not recorded which). This chain uses TRBV11-1 with TRBJ1-1; D remains ambiguous. This TCR derives from a woman aged 45-65 years who had recovered from COVID-19. This chain's CDR3 is CASSPGPNTEAFF. The CDR3 region has the DNA TGTGCCAGCAGCCCGGGTCCGAACACTGAAGCTTTCTTT. Supplemented by reference TRBV11-1 and TRBJ1-1, the full variable domain reads EAEVAQSPRYKITEKSQAVAFWCDPISGHATLYWYRQILGQGPELLVQFQDESVVDDSQLPKDRFSAERLKGVDSTLKIQPAELGDSAMYLCASSPGPNTEAFFGQGTRLTVV.